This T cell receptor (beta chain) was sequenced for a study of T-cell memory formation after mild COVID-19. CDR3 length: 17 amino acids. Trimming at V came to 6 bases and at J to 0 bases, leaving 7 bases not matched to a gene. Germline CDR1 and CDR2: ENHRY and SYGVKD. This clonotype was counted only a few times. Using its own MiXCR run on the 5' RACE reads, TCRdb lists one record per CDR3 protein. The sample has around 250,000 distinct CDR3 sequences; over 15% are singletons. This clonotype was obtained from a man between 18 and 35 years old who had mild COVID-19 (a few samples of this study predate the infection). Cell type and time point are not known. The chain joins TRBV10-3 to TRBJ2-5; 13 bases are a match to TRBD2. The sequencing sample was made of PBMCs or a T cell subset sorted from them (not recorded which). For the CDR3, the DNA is TGTGCCATCAGCTTTGGGGGGACTAGCGGGGACCAAGAGACCCAGTACTTC. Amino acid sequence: CAISFGGTSGDQETQYF.